Described below is a single TCR beta chain sequence and its context. This specimen belongs to a study of CD4 and CD8 cells across lung adenocarcinoma regions. One entry per CDR3 protein, called by TCRdb with MiXCR from the PCR reads. The data show some 12,000 distinct CDR3 sequences, roughly 43% seen once. V lost 4 bases, J lost 3 bases, and 13 bases lay in between. The CDR3 has 16 amino acids. Germline CDR1 is SGHAT and CDR2 is FQDESV (reference sequence). The sequence came from a female donor with lung adenocarcinoma. The CD4 and CD8 labels of this study may be unreliable. The V call is TRBV11-1, the J call TRBJ1-6; D ambiguous. Sequenced input: CD8+ T cells from the margin of a lung tumor. CDR3 bases: TGTGCCAGCAGCTCACGGACGGAACTCTATAATTCACCCCTCCACTTT. This gives the protein CASSSRTELYNSPLHF.